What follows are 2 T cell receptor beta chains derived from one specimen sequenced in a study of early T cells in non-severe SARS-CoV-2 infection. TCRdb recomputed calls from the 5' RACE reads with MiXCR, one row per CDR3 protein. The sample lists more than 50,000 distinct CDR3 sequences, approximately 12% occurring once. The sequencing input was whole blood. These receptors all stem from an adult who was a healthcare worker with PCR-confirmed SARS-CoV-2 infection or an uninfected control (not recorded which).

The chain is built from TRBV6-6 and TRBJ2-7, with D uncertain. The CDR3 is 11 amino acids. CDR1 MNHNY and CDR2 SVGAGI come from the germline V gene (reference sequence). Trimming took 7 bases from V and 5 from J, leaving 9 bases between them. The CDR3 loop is CASKLHHEQYF. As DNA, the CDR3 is TGTGCCAGCAAACTTCACCACGAGCAGTACTTC.

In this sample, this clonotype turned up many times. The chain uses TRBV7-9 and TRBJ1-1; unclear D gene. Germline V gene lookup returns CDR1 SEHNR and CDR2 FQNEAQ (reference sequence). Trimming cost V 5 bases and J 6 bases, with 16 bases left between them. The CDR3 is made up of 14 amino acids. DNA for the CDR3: TGTGCCAGCAGCCGACCCGAACAAGGATCTGAAGCTTTCTTT. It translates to CASSRPEQGSEAFF.